What follows are 28 T cell receptor beta chains derived from one specimen sequenced in a study of blood T cell repertoires in COVID-19. Only in-frame clones appear in the TCRdb table, and some are missing; sequencing was by immunoSEQ multiplex PCR. The data show fewer than 400,000 clones, roughly 85% seen once. The sequenced sample was peripheral blood. These receptors originate from a woman in her late teens or twenties with acute or convalescent COVID-19.

This chain links TRBV12-5 with TRBJ1-3, with D perhaps TRBD1 (5 bases). Germline assignment: CDR1 LGHNT and CDR2 FRNRAP. This CDR3 spans 14 amino acids. Trimming left V 6 bases short and J 0 bases short, with 9 bases between. The CDR3 DNA follows: TGTGCTAGTGGATCAGGGTACTCTGGAAACACCATATATTTT. It codes for CASGSGYSGNTIYF.

This rearrangement joins TRBV7-8 to TRBJ2-7, with 9 bases lining up with TRBD2. Germline V gene lookup returns CDR1 SGHVS and CDR2 FQNEAQ. V was clipped by 4 bases and J by 3 bases; unmatched bases: 4. CDR3 length: 14 amino acids. The CDR3 loop is CASSSRLADYEQYF. The DNA of the CDR3 is TGTGCCAGCAGCTCGAGACTAGCGGACTACGAGCAGTACTTC.

This rearrangement joins TRBV18 to TRBJ2-1; the match to TRBD1 covers 9 bases. The germline CDR1 and CDR2 sequences are KGHSH and LQKENI. The CDR3 covers 14 residues. After removal of 6 bases from V and 14 bases from J, the junction contained 14 bases not matched to a gene. The CDR3 spells CASSPGTGRNQKFF. CDR3 nucleotide sequence: TGTGCCAGCTCGCCCGGGACAGGGAGAAATCAGAAGTTCTTC.

The V and J genes are TRBV18 and TRBJ1-1; 7 bases are a match to TRBD1. V was clipped by 5 bases and J by 2 bases; unmatched bases: 8. Germline V gene lookup returns CDR1 KGHSH and CDR2 LQKENI. This CDR3 region has 15 residues. The CDR3 loop is CASSTPGQDNTEAFF. The CDR3 bases are TGTGCCAGCTCAACCCCAGGACAGGACAACACTGAAGCTTTCTTT.

This clone showed up just once. The V gene is TRBV14, the J gene TRBJ2-1; D might be TRBD2 (6 bases). V was shortened by 4 bases and J by 0 bases, with 13 bases between the two germline ends. The length of the CDR3 is 16 residues. Germline lookup yields CDR1 SGHDN and CDR2 FVKESK. CDR3 protein: CASSRLVGSSYNEQFF. CDR3 nucleotides: TGTGCCAGCAGCCGCTTGGTCGGGAGCTCCTACAATGAGCAGTTCTTC. The whole variable domain, remainder taken from reference TRBV14 and TRBJ2-1, is EAGVTQFPSHSVIEKGQTVTLRCDPISGHDNLYWYRRVMGKEIKFLLHFVKESKQDESGMPNNRFLAERTGGTYSTLKVQPAELEDSGVYFCASSRLVGSSYNEQFFGPGTRLTVL.

This clone was counted once. The chain couples TRBV14 to TRBJ2-3, with D possibly being TRBD1 (6 bases). V lost 5 bases and J 2 bases, leaving 14 bases between the germline ends. The CDR3 length is 15 residues. The germline gives CDR1 SGHDN, CDR2 FVKESK. As DNA, the CDR3 is TGTGCCAGCAGCACCCGACAGGCGCTCACAGATACGCAGTATTTT. Translated: CASSTRQALTDTQYF. The entire variable domain, with the rest obtained from reference TRBV14 and TRBJ2-3, is as follows: EAGVTQFPSHSVIEKGQTVTLRCDPISGHDNLYWYRRVMGKEIKFLLHFVKESKQDESGMPNNRFLAERTGGTYSTLKVQPAELEDSGVYFCASSTRQALTDTQYFGPGTRLTVL.

V and J are TRBV18 and TRBJ1-1; D is uncertain. The CDR3 is 13 amino acids. V lost 1 base and J 2 bases, leaving 5 bases between the germline ends. The germline CDR1 and CDR2 sequences are KGHSH and LQKENI. The CDR3 DNA reads TGTGCCAGCTCACCACTGGGCAACACTGAAGCTTTCTTT. Residues: CASSPLGNTEAFF.

The CDR3, as DNA: TGTGCCAGCAGCACCGTTTCGCCATTGAGTTCACCCCTCCACTTT. This gives the protein CASSTVSPLSSPLHF. V usage is TRBV14 and J usage is TRBJ1-6; no definite D call. V was clipped by 5 bases and J by 9 bases, with 17 bases between them. The CDR3 contains 15 residues. Germline assignment: CDR1 SGHDN and CDR2 FVKESK.

The genes are TRBV15 and TRBJ2-1, with TRBD1 as a possible D gene (6 bases). The CDR3 runs to 13 residues. Germline V gives CDR1 LNHNV, CDR2 YYDKDF (reference sequence). The V and J ends lost 3 bases and 9 bases respectively, with 12 bases between them. This CDR3 reads CATSSYRDGEQFF. The CDR3 DNA sequence: TGTGCCACCAGCAGCTACAGGGACGGTGAGCAGTTCTTC.

The J gene is TRBJ2-7, the V gene TRBV7-2; 8 bases are a match to TRBD2. Germline V lookup: CDR1 SGHTA, CDR2 FQGNSA. The CDR3 is made up of 13 amino acids. Trimming removed 6 bases from V and 7 bases from J; junction bases left unmatched: 8. The DNA for the CDR3 is TGTGCCAGCAGTCCCGGGGGGGCCGGAGAGCAGTACTTC. This gives the protein CASSPGGAGEQYF. Combining the CDR3 with reference TRBV7-2 and TRBJ2-7 gives the whole variable domain GAGVSQSPSNKVTEKGKDVELRCDPISGHTALYWYRQSLGQGLEFLIYFQGNSAPDKSGLPSDRFSAERTGGSVSTLTIQRTQQEDSAVYLCASSPGGAGEQYFGPGTRLTVT.

This chain connects TRBV4-1 to TRBJ2-3; weak D call: TRBD2 (6 bases). The germline V gene has CDR1 MGHRA and CDR2 YSYEKL. V dropped 0 bases and J dropped 0 bases, with 19 bases sitting between them. CDR3 size: 19 residues. CDR3 residues: CASSQERVAGSSSTDTQYF. CDR3 DNA: TGCGCCAGCAGCCAAGAAAGGGTGGCGGGGTCGTCTAGCACAGATACGCAGTATTTT.

As concerns this clone: This sample also contains other DNA sequences that code for the same CDR3. The chain recombines TRBV4-2 with TRBJ1-4; TRBD1 matches 9 bases. V lost 4 bases to trimming and J lost 5 bases; unmatched junction nucleotides: 2. Germline CDR1 LGHNA, CDR2 YNFKEQ. The CDR3 runs 14 residues. The CDR3 protein is CASSPGQGNEKLFF. The CDR3, as DNA: TGTGCCAGCAGCCCGGGACAGGGAAATGAAAAACTGTTTTTT.

The chain has TRBV5-1 and TRBJ1-6, with 10 bases matching TRBD1. In germline, CDR1 is SGHRS, CDR2 YFSETQ. The trim removed 4 bases at V and 8 bases at J, leaving 9 bases unmatched. This CDR3 contains 16 residues. The CDR3 here is CASSDRTGTGDSPLHF. CDR3 nucleotides: TGCGCCAGCAGCGACCGGACCGGGACAGGGGATTCACCCCTCCACTTT.

The chain uses TRBV18 and TRBJ2-7, with D maybe TRBD2 (6 bases). Per germline, CDR1 KGHSH and CDR2 LQKENI. The CDR3 covers 15 residues. Between the trimmed V and J ends, which lost 3 bases and 3 bases, there was a span of 15 bases. CDR3 protein: CASSPGTSQDYEQYF. DNA for the CDR3: TGTGCCAGCTCACCCGGGACTTCCCAGGACTACGAGCAGTACTTC.

The chain uses TRBV6-5 and TRBJ1-1; 9 positions agree with TRBD1. The trim removed 6 bases at V and 2 bases at J, leaving 7 bases unmatched. The CDR3 consists of 15 residues. The germline V gene has CDR1 MNHEY and CDR2 SVGAGI. The CDR3 here is CASRTGDRDNTEAFF. DNA of the CDR3: TGTGCCAGCAGAACCGGGGACAGGGATAACACTGAAGCTTTCTTT.

This clone is a singleton in its sample. This sequence joins TRBV2 and TRBJ2-2; D possibly corresponds to TRBD1 (5 bases). V shed 5 bases and J shed 4 bases, with 8 bases lying between them. The CDR3 totals 13 residues. Germline loops: CDR1 SNHLY, CDR2 FYNNEI. CDR3 in amino acids: CASSSQGTGELFF. The CDR3 nucleotides read TGTGCCAGCAGTAGCCAGGGCACCGGGGAGCTGTTTTTT.

J is TRBJ2-3 and V is TRBV21-1; the table's D call TRBD2 went unverified against the DNA. TRBV21-1 is marked as a pseudogene. The CDR3 is made up of 16 amino acids. DNA of the CDR3: TGTGCCAGCAGTCGTACTAGCGGGGGGCTCACAGATACGCAGTATTTT. As protein: CASSRTSGGLTDTQYF.

Concerning this clone itself: Other DNA sequences in this specimen translate into the identical CDR3. The rearrangement uses TRBV19 and TRBJ1-1; D gene ambiguous. The CDR3 consists of 13 residues. Per germline, CDR1 LNHDA and CDR2 SQIVND (reference sequence). Trimming removed 2 bases from V and 0 bases from J, with 4 bases in between. The CDR3: CASSITVNTEAFF. DNA of the CDR3: TGTGCCAGTAGTATAACAGTGAACACTGAAGCTTTCTTT.

In its sample, this clone was seen a few times. This sequence joins TRBV5-1 and TRBJ2-5; 7 positions agree with TRBD1. This CDR3 has 14 residues. Looked up from germline, CDR1 is SGHRS and CDR2 is YFSETQ. J was trimmed by 5 bases and V by 4 bases; bases with no gene match: 8. CDR3 in amino acids: CASSGNRGLETQYF. The CDR3, as DNA: TGCGCCAGCAGCGGCAACAGGGGTCTCGAGACCCAGTACTTC.

This chain connects TRBV7-2 to TRBJ2-7; tentatively, D is TRBD1 (5 bases). Trimming took off 3 bases at V and 0 bases at J, with 18 bases between the two ends. The CDR3 length is 17 residues. Germline V CDR1 and CDR2: SGHTA, FQGNSA. The CDR3 DNA is TGTGCCAGCAGCTTGGGGTGGGGCGGAACCCTCTCCTACGAGCAGTACTTC. Protein sequence: CASSLGWGGTLSYEQYF.

This clone occurred once. This chain links TRBV30 with TRBJ2-2; 10 bases fit TRBD1. Germline CDR1 GTSNPN, CDR2 SVGIG (reference sequence). After removal of 2 bases from V and 5 bases from J, the junction contained 5 bases not matched to a gene. The CDR3 has 15 residues. The CDR3 DNA follows: TGTGCCTGGAGTACCGACAGGGGGCGAACCGGGGAGCTGTTTTTT. The encoded protein is CAWSTDRGRTGELFF.

The chain uses TRBV28 and TRBJ1-2, with D unclear. V was clipped by 6 bases and J by 8 bases, with 22 bases between them. The CDR3 length is 15 residues. The germline V gene encodes CDR1 MDHEN and CDR2 SYDVKM. The CDR3 region has the DNA TGTGCCAGCAGCACCACTAGGACGCCCGCACGGGGCTACACCTTC. It codes for CASSTTRTPARGYTF.

The chain employs TRBV21-1 and TRBJ2-4; the D call TRBD2 from the table was never checked on the DNA. TRBV21-1 constitutes a pseudogene. The CDR3 runs 15 residues. CDR3 DNA: TGTGCCAGCCCTCCCGAGCGTCTAGCCAAAAACATTCAGTACTTC. It codes for CASPPERLAKNIQYF.

This clone has just a few counts. The CDR3 sequence is CASSQVGEQYF. In DNA form, the CDR3 reads TGTGCCAGCAGTCAGGTTGGTGAGCAGTACTTC. The V gene is TRBV6-5, the J gene TRBJ2-7; D unresolved. Germline CDR1 reads MNHEY; CDR2 reads SVGAGI. V lost 5 bases to trimming and J lost 7 bases, with 9 bases between them. The CDR3 runs to 11 residues.

As for this clone: Different DNA sequences within this sample yield the same CDR3. The chain couples TRBV2 to TRBJ1-2; D is possibly TRBD1 (5 bases). CDR3 size: 14 residues. In germline, CDR1 is SNHLY, CDR2 FYNNEI. The V and J ends lost 0 bases and 2 bases respectively, with 7 bases between them. This CDR3 is CASSEARGNYGYTF. The CDR3 coding sequence is TGTGCCAGCAGTGAAGCGCGGGGGAACTATGGCTACACCTTC.

J is TRBJ2-5 and V is TRBV7-9; TRBD1 aligns across 8 bases. The V gene end was trimmed by 6 bases and the J gene end by 5 bases; junction bases not matched to a gene: 8. CDR3 length: 14 amino acids. CDR1 is SEHNR and CDR2 is FQNEAQ in the germline V gene (reference sequence). CDR3 residues: CASSVLRDRETQYF. The CDR3, as DNA: TGTGCCAGCAGTGTTTTGCGGGACAGGGAGACCCAGTACTTC.

J is TRBJ2-2 and V is TRBV5-1; 9 bases are shared with TRBD1. Unmatched junction bases numbered 13, after V lost 3 bases and J lost 1 base. Germline loops: CDR1 SGHRS, CDR2 YFSETQ. The CDR3 is 19 residues long. CDR3 amino acids: CASSSPGTGQSRNTGELFF. The CDR3 DNA follows: TGCGCCAGCAGCTCACCCGGGACAGGGCAATCGAGGAACACCGGGGAGCTGTTTTTT.

This chain connects TRBV6-6 to TRBJ2-3; possibly TRBD1 for D (5 bases). The germline V gene encodes CDR1 MNHNY and CDR2 SVGAGI (reference sequence). CDR3 length equals 13 residues. V shed 1 base and J shed 4 bases, with 6 bases lying between them. The CDR3 DNA follows: TGTGCCAGCAGTTACTGGGGCGCAGATACGCAGTATTTT. Translation gives CASSYWGADTQYF.